The rows below give T cell receptor beta chains drawn from one sample of a study of cytomegalovirus exposure and HLA in healthy donors. Clones were read by immunoSEQ multiplex PCR, and TCRdb kept only the in-frame ones, dropping some. In the table there are about 130,000 clones, 74% of which are singletons. The source material was PBMCs. Receptor source: a young man in good health and CMV-seropositive. Each CDR3 is given with its conserved first and last residue.

V	J	CDR3
TRBV6-6	TRBJ2-4	CASIFGDRSWDQYF
TRBV6-5	TRBJ2-7	CASSYSRGLLFYEQYF
TRBV7-9	TRBJ1-1	CASSSEGQRKTTEAFF
TRBV5-4	TRBJ2-5	CASSSGLAGIETQYF
TRBV9	TRBJ2-2	CASSANPGTSTGELFF
TRBV27	TRBJ1-5	CASRPGTDPSAQHF
TRBV11-2	TRBJ2-7	CASNVLGQGAYEQYF
TRBV6-5	TRBJ1-2	CASSPHRGWSYGYTF
TRBV15	TRBJ1-1	CATSRGRGVNTEAFF
TRBV18	TRBJ2-7	CASSPSTSGPSRSYEQYF
TRBV5-4	TRBJ2-2	CASSLGPNTGELFF
TRBV7-9	TRBJ1-2	CASSPEYSYGYTF
TRBV7-9	TRBJ2-1	CASSLSLADSYNEQFF
TRBV5-1	TRBJ2-6	CASSLGHTGANVLTF
TRBV19	TRBJ1-5	CASMWGGQSNQPQHF
TRBV28	TRBJ1-5	CASSRQGGNQPQHF
TRBV2	TRBJ2-7	CASSATSYEQYF
TRBV6-5	TRBJ2-2	CAAQKAGGGGELFF
TRBV27	TRBJ2-2	CASSLLAGGGTGELFF
TRBV28	TRBJ2-7	CASNLGLAGYEQYF
TRBV5-6	TRBJ2-3	CASSLIGTDTQYF
TRBV5-1	TRBJ2-5	CASSLMGLQETQYF
TRBV19	TRBJ2-6	CASSISSRSSGANVLTF
TRBV27	TRBJ2-6	CASSSPRTSGRAGGANVLTF